One and the same sample provided the 25 T cell receptor beta chains below, sequenced in a study of blood T cell repertoires in COVID-19. Clones were sequenced by immunoSEQ multiplex PCR, and TCRdb holds only the in-frame ones, with some missing. The sample consists of approximately 210,000 clones, just under 85% of them appearing once. Sequenced: peripheral blood. All receptors come from a woman aged 45-65 years with active or convalescent COVID-19.

This rearrangement joins TRBV9 to TRBJ2-7; D remains ambiguous. V gave up 4 bases and J gave up 5 bases, with 28 bases separating them. Germline V CDR1 and CDR2: SGDLS, YYNGEE. This CDR3 has 18 residues. This chain's CDR3 is CASSTGISQTYRVHEQYF. In nucleotides, the CDR3 is TGTGCCAGCAGCACCGGAATAAGCCAGACCTACCGGGTCCACGAGCAGTACTTC.

The chain has TRBV18 and TRBJ1-1, with TRBD1 matching 7 bases. V lost 3 bases and J lost 1; bases outside the gene matches: 5. CDR1 is KGHSH, CDR2 LQKENI, per germline. The CDR3 contains 15 residues. The CDR3 bases are TGTGCCAGCTCACCGCTGGGACAGCCGAACACTGAAGCTTTCTTT. Translation: CASSPLGQPNTEAFF.

This clone was observed a few times. The chain recombines TRBV6-5 with TRBJ2-1, with D possibly being TRBD1 (6 bases). CDR1 is MNHEY and CDR2 is SVGAGI in the germline V gene. V was trimmed by 8 bases and J by 5 bases, leaving 19 bases between them. This CDR3 is 15 amino acids long. Here the CDR3 reads CASAQGWREDNEQFF. The DNA of the CDR3 is TGTGCCAGCGCGCAGGGGTGGCGAGAAGACAATGAGCAGTTCTTC.

The chain carries TRBV7-9 and TRBJ2-5; maybe TRBD1 (6 bases). Looked up from germline, CDR1 is SEHNR and CDR2 is FQNEAQ (reference sequence). The CDR3 length is 15 residues. V lost 3 bases to trimming and J lost 4 bases, with 15 bases between them. The CDR3 loop reads CASSLSVVGAETQYF. As DNA, the CDR3 is TGTGCCAGCAGCTTGAGCGTTGTGGGGGCAGAGACCCAGTACTTC.

The rearrangement joins TRBV3-1 (or the pseudogene TRBV3-2) to TRBJ2-1; 14 nucleotides align to TRBD2. V shed 0 bases and J 8 bases; nucleotides not matched to a gene: 3. Germline CDR1 reads LGHDT; CDR2 reads YNNKEL (reference sequence). This CDR3 contains 16 residues. The CDR3 protein is CASSQDRLAGGDEQFF. In DNA form, the CDR3 reads TGTGCCAGCAGCCAAGATAGACTAGCGGGAGGGGATGAGCAGTTCTTC.

The gene calls are TRBV10-3 and TRBJ2-2, with 7 bases matching TRBD1. CDR1 ENHRY and CDR2 SYGVKD come from the germline V gene. The CDR3 extends over 14 amino acids. J was trimmed by 0 bases and V by 6 bases; bases with no gene match: 1. The CDR3 loop reads CAIRQGANTGELFF. The CDR3 DNA sequence: TGTGCCATCAGGCAGGGGGCGAACACCGGGGAGCTGTTTTTT.

The rearrangement uses TRBV10-3 and TRBJ2-1; D is possibly TRBD1 (5 bases). Germline V gene sequence: CDR1 ENHRY, CDR2 SYGVKD. This CDR3 region has 12 residues. V was shortened by 8 bases and J by 8 bases, with 13 bases between the two germline ends. The CDR3 here is CAIRRQGYEQFF. CDR3 DNA sequence: TGTGCCATCCGGCGGCAGGGCTATGAGCAGTTCTTC.

The rearrangement uses TRBV5-1 and TRBJ2-3; TRBD2 agrees at 14 bases. Germline V CDR1 and CDR2: SGHRS, YFSETQ. CDR3 size: 18 residues. The trim removed 0 bases at V and 0 bases at J, leaving 3 bases unmatched. CDR3 DNA: TGCGCCAGCAGCTTGGGACTAGCGGGGGGGCTTAGCACAGATACGCAGTATTTT. This codes for CASSLGLAGGLSTDTQYF.

This clone has only one observation. The chain is built from TRBV7-3 and TRBJ2-1; 9 bases agree with TRBD2. Germline loops: CDR1 SGHTA, CDR2 FQGTGA. The CDR3 is 17 amino acids. V lost 0 bases, J lost 5 bases, and 8 bases stayed unmatched. This CDR3 is CASSLTTGAGGHNEQFF. DNA for the CDR3: TGTGCCAGCAGCTTAACCACCGGAGCGGGAGGCCACAATGAGCAGTTCTTC.

The DNA of the CDR3 is TGTGCCAGCAGCTTATCGATAGGGGAAGGCTACACCTTC. Translation: CASSLSIGEGYTF. The rearrangement joins TRBV7-9 to TRBJ1-2; D possibly corresponds to TRBD1 (5 bases). The germline gives CDR1 SEHNR, CDR2 FQNEAQ (reference sequence). The CDR3 is 13 amino acids. Deletions cut 2 bases from V and 8 bases from J, with 12 bases between.

The gene calls are TRBV5-1 and TRBJ1-1; unclear D gene. The germline V and J ends were trimmed by 0 bases and 1 base, with 10 bases remaining between them. The CDR3 runs 15 residues. The germline gives CDR1 SGHRS, CDR2 YFSETQ. CDR3 nucleotide sequence: TGCGCCAGCAGCTTGGGTGGGAGTACGAACACTGAAGCTTTCTTT. This sequence encodes CASSLGGSTNTEAFF.

V gene TRBV5-1 combines with J gene TRBJ2-6, with D unresolved. The germline V gene has CDR1 SGHRS and CDR2 YFSETQ. Trimming stripped 4 bases from V and 4 bases from J, with 9 bases between. The CDR3 loop spans 14 amino acids. The CDR3 coding sequence is TGCGCCAGCAGCCGGGTAAGGGGGGCCAACGTCCTGACTTTC. This gives the protein CASSRVRGANVLTF. Full variable domain (rest looked up from reference TRBV5-1 and TRBJ2-6): KAGVTQTPRYLIKTRGQQVTLSCSPISGHRSVSWYQQTPGQGLQFLFEYFSETQRNKGNFPGRFSGRQFSNSRSEMNVSTLELGDSALYLCASSRVRGANVLTFGAGSRLTVL.

The rearrangement joins TRBV3-1 (or the pseudogene TRBV3-2) to TRBJ2-5, with TRBD2 as a possible D gene (6 bases). This CDR3 comprises 13 residues. In germline, CDR1 is LGHDT, CDR2 YNNKEL (reference sequence). The V end lost 6 bases, the J end lost 5 bases, and 13 bases lay between the germline ends. The CDR3 DNA follows: TGTGCCAGCAGGGGCGGAGGGCGGGAGACCCAGTACTTC. Translating gives CASRGGGRETQYF.

CDR3 nucleotide sequence: TGTGCTAGTGGTTCACAAGAGACCCAGTACTTC. Protein: CASGSQETQYF. The chain links TRBV12-5 to TRBJ2-5, with no clear D. There are 11 residues in the CDR3. CDR1 LGHNT and CDR2 FRNRAP come from the germline V gene. Trimming left V 4 bases short and J 2 bases short, with 2 bases between. The variable domain in full, completed from reference TRBV12-5 and TRBJ2-5, reads DARVTQTPRHKVTEMGQEVTMRCQPILGHNTVFWYRQTMMQGLELLAYFRNRAPLDDSGMPKDRFSAEMPDATLATLKIQPSEPRDSAVYFCASGSQETQYFGPGTRLLVL.

The chain has TRBV2 and TRBJ2-7, with D perhaps TRBD1 (5 bases). CDR3 length: 13 residues. V was trimmed by 5 bases and J by 2 bases, leaving 10 bases between them. The germline V gene has CDR1 SNHLY and CDR2 FYNNEI. This CDR3 is CASSRTSPYEQYV. CDR3 sequence (DNA): TGTGCCAGCAGTCGGACATCTCCCTACGAGCAGTACGTC.

Here the CDR3 DNA reads TGTGCCAGCAGCTTATCATCCCGACTCGCCTCCGCCTACAATGAGCAGTTCTTC. It specifies CASSLSSRLASAYNEQFF. The chain recombines TRBV11-3 with TRBJ2-1; D is ambiguous. Germline loops: CDR1 SGHNT, CDR2 YENEEA. The CDR3 has 18 residues. Trimming cost V 2 bases and J 2 bases, with 19 bases left between them.

V is TRBV10-3 and J is TRBJ1-2, with 9 bases identical to TRBD1. This CDR3 spans 16 amino acids. Germline CDR1 is ENHRY and CDR2 is SYGVKD. V was pared by 3 bases and J by 8 bases, with 13 bases of the junction left unmatched. CDR3 sequence reads: CAISDRGTGGGSGYTF. DNA for the CDR3: TGTGCCATCAGTGATAGGGGCACAGGGGGCGGATCGGGCTACACCTTC.

This clone was detected only a few times. The gene calls are TRBV7-9 and TRBJ2-5; D is perhaps TRBD2 (5 bases). The germline V and J ends were trimmed by 3 bases and 2 bases, with 13 bases remaining between them. Germline V CDR1 and CDR2: SEHNR, FQNEAQ (reference sequence). CDR3 length equals 15 residues. CDR3 loop: CASSLPDGGQETQYF. CDR3 nucleotide sequence: TGTGCCAGCAGCTTGCCGGACGGAGGACAAGAGACCCAGTACTTC.

The rearrangement uses TRBV9 and TRBJ2-2, with 9 bases aligning to TRBD2. Germline-derived CDR1 and CDR2 are SGDLS and YYNGEE. This CDR3 has 16 residues. The trim removed 4 bases at V and 1 base at J, leaving 5 bases unmatched. CDR3 sequence reads: CASSRSGGGNTGELFF. The CDR3 bases are TGTGCCAGCAGCCGTAGCGGGGGCGGGAACACCGGGGAGCTGTTTTTT.

V usage is TRBV10-3 and J usage is TRBJ1-2; D might be TRBD1 (5 bases). The germline gives CDR1 ENHRY, CDR2 SYGVKD. This CDR3 region has 16 residues. V was trimmed by 1 base and J by 3 bases, leaving 15 bases between them. DNA of the CDR3: TGTGCCATCAGTGAGTGGGGGAACGCGGGGGACTATGGCTACACCTTC. It yields the protein CAISEWGNAGDYGYTF.

This chain links TRBV3-1 (or the pseudogene TRBV3-2) with TRBJ2-3, with TRBD2 identical over 8 bases. J was trimmed by 3 bases and V by 5 bases; bases with no gene match: 7. There are 15 residues in the CDR3. Germline CDR1 reads LGHDT; CDR2 reads YNNKEL (reference sequence). The CDR3 region is CASSTKAGATDTQYF. The CDR3 nucleotides are TGTGCCAGCAGCACGAAAGCGGGAGCAACAGATACGCAGTATTTT.

This chain links TRBV6-5 with TRBJ1-1, with 7 bases lining up with TRBD1. CDR3 size: 15 residues. Germline CDR1 and CDR2: MNHEY and SVGAGI. Trimming took 5 bases from V and 1 from J; bases not matched to a gene: 7. CDR3 residues: CASSHLGQRNTEAFF. The DNA of the CDR3 is TGTGCCAGCAGTCACTTGGGACAGAGGAACACTGAAGCTTTCTTT.

V and J are TRBV5-1 and TRBJ1-4, with D possibly TRBD1 on 5 matching bases. CDR1 is SGHRS and CDR2 is YFSETQ in the germline V gene. Trimming left V 3 bases short and J 8 bases short, with 17 bases between. The CDR3 consists of 15 residues. The CDR3 nucleotides read TGCGCCAGCAGCTCGGGGGATATCGTTAGGGAAAAACTGTTTTTT. Amino acid sequence: CASSSGDIVREKLFF.

This chain connects TRBV29-1 to TRBJ2-7, with D possibly TRBD2 on 6 matching bases. The CDR3 extends over 13 amino acids. Germline CDR1 is SQVTM and CDR2 is ANQGSEA. V lost 3 bases, J lost 6 bases, and 15 bases lay in between. The CDR3 DNA follows: TGCAGCGTTGATCGTCGGGAGCGAACCGAGCAGTACTTC. It translates to CSVDRRERTEQYF.

The CDR3 nucleotides read TGCGCCAGCAGTATTGGAGGAGTGGGCTACGAGCAGTACGTC. Its protein is CASSIGGVGYEQYV. The V and J genes are TRBV10-2 and TRBJ2-7; the D gene is possibly TRBD2 (5 bases). V was clipped by 5 bases and J by 3 bases, with 14 bases between them. In germline, CDR1 is WSHSY, CDR2 SAAADI. CDR3 size: 14 residues.